The 15 T cell receptor beta chains given below trace back to one sample, sequenced in a study of early T cells in non-severe SARS-CoV-2 infection (dated by TCRdb to about 2021). Libraries were made using 5' RACE. The sequencer was a NextSeq 500. Through fastp at Q25 and MiXCR, TCRdb rebuilt clones from the public reads, retaining in-frame beta chains. Rows are unified per CDR3 protein, each entry keeping the most common DNA and genes. The sample yields roughly 47,000 distinct CDR3 sequences; 23% were counted once. Approximately 4.4% of the sample lies in the top ten. Sequences were derived from whole blood, sampled at baseline. These receptor sequences come from an adult who was a healthcare worker with PCR-confirmed SARS-CoV-2 infection or an uninfected control (not recorded which).

This chain uses TRBV6-1 with TRBJ2-5; 7 nucleotides agree with TRBD1. There are 15 residues in the CDR3. The germline CDR1 and CDR2 sequences are MNHNS and SASEGT. The V gene end was trimmed by 5 bases and the J gene end by 1 base; junction bases not matched to a gene: 7. CDR3 coding DNA: TGTGCCAGCAGTCCACCCGGGACAGTCCAAGAGACCCAGTACTTC. Residues: CASSPPGTVQETQYF.

This clonotype was seen a handful of times. This chain links TRBV2 with TRBJ1-2; TRBD1 matches at 9 bases. This CDR3 is built from 15 residues. The germline gives CDR1 SNHLY, CDR2 FYNNEI. V shed 4 bases and J 3 bases; nucleotides not matched to a gene: 6. For the CDR3, the DNA is TGTGCCAGCAGTGGGGGCCGGGACAGGGACTATGGCTACACCTTC. Translating gives CASSGGRDRDYGYTF.

V is TRBV7-2 and J is TRBJ1-1, with a possible D match to TRBD1 (6 bases). This CDR3 region has 15 residues. In germline, CDR1 is SGHTA, CDR2 FQGNSA. V was cut by 3 bases and J by 5 bases, with 16 bases left in between. The CDR3 here is CASSLTGISGTEAFF. The CDR3 DNA reads as TGTGCCAGCAGCTTGACAGGAATATCGGGGACTGAAGCTTTCTTT.

This clonotype turned up a few times. The chain links TRBV30 to TRBJ2-2; a weak D match, TRBD2 (6 bases). V was shortened by 0 bases and J by 4 bases, with 12 bases between the two germline ends. CDR3 length: 15 residues. CDR1 is GTSNPN, CDR2 SVGIG, per germline (reference sequence). The CDR3 nucleotides are TGTGCCTGGAGTGTACCAGGGCGGGGCACCGGGGAGCTGTTTTTT. This codes for CAWSVPGRGTGELFF. The full variable domain, completed using reference TRBV30 and TRBJ2-2, is SQTIHQWPATLVQPVGSPLSLECTVEGTSNPNLYWYRQAAGRGLQLLFYSVGIGQISSEVPQNLSASRPQDRQFILSSKKLLLSDSGFYLCAWSVPGRGTGELFFGEGSRLTVL.

Only a few counts were recorded for this clonotype. This sequence joins TRBV6-2 or TRBV6-3 and TRBJ1-1; tentative D call: TRBD1 (5 bases). V was trimmed by 2 bases and J by 2 bases, leaving 9 bases between them. This CDR3 comprises 14 residues. The V gene's germline CDR1 is MNHEY and CDR2 SVGEGT. CDR3 nucleotides: TGTGCCAGCAGTTACGCAGGGAGTAACACTGAAGCTTTCTTT. The encoded protein is CASSYAGSNTEAFF.

V usage is TRBV2 and J usage is TRBJ1-1, with a possible D match to TRBD1 (5 bases). The ends were cut back, 6 bases at V and 3 bases at J, with 11 bases in the middle. Germline-derived CDR1 and CDR2 are SNHLY and FYNNEI. The CDR3 is made up of 13 amino acids. CDR3 amino acids: CASSTGSYTEAFF. CDR3 nucleotide sequence: TGTGCCAGCAGCACAGGCTCCTACACTGAAGCTTTCTTT.

This clonotype was observed a few times. V gene TRBV7-9 combines with J gene TRBJ2-2; 11 bases agree with TRBD2. The CDR3 has 18 amino acids. V shed 5 bases and J 4 bases; nucleotides not matched to a gene: 12. Germline V gene data show CDR1 as SEHNR and CDR2 as FQNEAQ (reference sequence). The CDR3 region is CASSPRLAGGLGTGELFF. CDR3 sequence (DNA): TGTGCCAGCAGCCCGAGGCTAGCGGGGGGCCTGGGCACCGGGGAGCTGTTTTTT.

A few counts support this clonotype. This chain links TRBV12-3 or TRBV12-4 with TRBJ2-5, with D possibly TRBD1 on 6 matching bases. CDR3 length: 13 amino acids. V was cut by 1 base and J by 9 bases, with 12 bases left in between. CDR3 residues: CASSLVPGDAQYF. The CDR3 DNA reads TGTGCCAGCAGTTTAGTCCCAGGGGACGCCCAGTACTTC.

This clonotype was seen more than once but under ten times. This rearrangement joins TRBV7-9 to TRBJ2-2; perhaps D is TRBD1 or TRBD2 (5 bases each). Per germline, CDR1 SEHNR and CDR2 FQNEAQ (reference sequence). Trimming cost V 5 bases and J 0 bases, with 22 bases left between them. This CDR3 is 19 amino acids long. Here the CDR3 reads CASSLTYGDLNANTGELFF. DNA for the CDR3: TGTGCCAGCAGCCTAACCTATGGGGACCTTAACGCGAACACCGGGGAGCTGTTTTTT.

This clonotype has more than one count but fewer than ten. The rearrangement uses TRBV5-1 and TRBJ2-5; tentatively, D is TRBD2 (5 bases). In germline, CDR1 is SGHRS, CDR2 YFSETQ. The CDR3 runs 14 residues. The ends were cut back, 0 bases at V and 5 bases at J, with 11 bases in the middle. The CDR3 sequence: CASSLGTPGETQYF. CDR3 coding DNA: TGCGCCAGCAGCTTGGGGACTCCTGGTGAGACCCAGTACTTC.

V is TRBV7-2 and J is TRBJ2-2; D unclear. CDR1 and CDR2 (germline): SGHTA, FQGNSA. The V gene lost 3 bases and the J gene lost 0 bases, with 8 bases spanning the gap. The CDR3 covers 15 residues. The CDR3 sequence: CASSLYTSNTGELFF. The CDR3 bases are TGTGCCAGCAGCTTGTATACCTCGAACACCGGGGAGCTGTTTTTT. Full variable domain (missing parts from reference TRBV7-2 and TRBJ2-2): GAGVSQSPSNKVTEKGKDVELRCDPISGHTALYWYRQSLGQGLEFLIYFQGNSAPDKSGLPSDRFSAERTGGSVSTLTIQRTQQEDSAVYLCASSLYTSNTGELFFGEGSRLTVL.

This clonotype was seen a few times. This sequence joins TRBV4-3 and TRBJ2-7, with D perhaps matching TRBD2 (5 bases). From germline, CDR1 is LGHNA and CDR2 YSLEER. Trimming removed 1 base at V and 6 bases at J, with 7 bases between. The CDR3 consists of 12 residues. CDR3 coding DNA: TGCGCCAGCAGCCAAGGAGGGATCGAGCAGTACTTC. It yields the protein CASSQGGIEQYF.

This clonotype has more than one count but fewer than ten. The chain carries TRBV9 and TRBJ2-4; D unclear. V shed 1 base and J shed 3 bases, with 14 bases lying between them. Germline loops: CDR1 SGDLS, CDR2 YYNGEE. This CDR3 is 16 amino acids long. The chain's CDR3 is CASSVTPDRSKNIQYF. In nucleotides, the CDR3 is TGTGCCAGCAGCGTAACCCCGGATCGAAGCAAAAACATTCAGTACTTC.

The chain uses TRBV18 and TRBJ2-1, with 10 positions matching TRBD1. The CDR3 spans 15 residues. Unmatched junction bases numbered 0, after V lost 3 bases and J lost 1 base. Germline values: CDR1 KGHSH, CDR2 LQKENI. The CDR3 nucleotides are TGTGCCAGCTCACCGGGACAGGGGTCCTACAATGAGCAGTTCTTC. Translating it yields CASSPGQGSYNEQFF.

This clonotype appeared a few times. This chain links TRBV20-1 with TRBJ2-2; D remains unclear. CDR3 length: 17 amino acids. CDR1 is DFQATT and CDR2 is SNEGSKA in the germline V gene (reference sequence). V gave up 1 base and J gave up 1 base, with 16 bases separating them. CDR3 bases: TGCAGTGCTAGAGGCCGACTCACCCACAAGAACACCGGGGAGCTGTTTTTT. Protein sequence: CSARGRLTHKNTGELFF.